This TCR beta chain appears in the sequencing data of a study of identical twins. Study-wide points: Its conclusions, products of cross-sectional statistical analysis, did not come from following the same donors. Analyses of zero insertions could be partly confounded by invariant MAIT and iNKT cells.

In its sample, this clonotype was seen a few times. Its specificity is unknown. One entry per CDR3 protein, called by TCRdb with MiXCR from the 5' RACE reads. The data hold approximately 210,000 distinct CDR3 sequences, with less than 9.5% observed a single time. Per germline, CDR1 DFQATT and CDR2 SNEGSKA (reference sequence). This CDR3 comprises 16 residues. The V and J ends lost 4 bases and 5 bases, in that order; junction bases with no gene match: 12. The chain is built from TRBV20-1 and TRBJ2-2; 8 nucleotides align to TRBD2. The material sequenced was memory (CD45RO+) T cells sorted from blood. The source is a woman aged 18-29 years in good health. CDR3 sequence: CSATSTVRGVTGELFF. In nucleotides, the CDR3 is TGCAGTGCTACATCCACGGTGCGGGGGGTTACCGGGGAGCTGTTTTTT.